The 29 T cell receptor beta chains given below trace back to one sample, sequenced in a study of T cell changes during pregnancy in multiple sclerosis. TCRdb's copy holds only in-frame clones and misses some; the assay was immunoSEQ multiplex PCR. Counted here are some 100,000 clones, over 85% occurring once; the ten biggest clones make up approximately 1.2%. The material sequenced was peripheral blood, taken in the second trimester of pregnancy. Receptors were obtained from a female donor with multiple sclerosis, enrolled in a pregnancy study.

J is TRBJ2-2 and V is TRBV11-2; 9 positions match TRBD1. The CDR3 extends over 15 amino acids. Germline assignment: CDR1 SGHAT and CDR2 FQNNGV. V shed 1 base, J shed 4 bases, and the junction held 1 base outside the gene matches. The CDR3 protein is CASSLVTGGTGELFF. For the CDR3, the DNA is TGTGCCAGCAGCTTAGTGACAGGGGGCACCGGGGAGCTGTTTTTT.

This chain connects TRBV27 to TRBJ2-7; the D is unclear. Germline assignment: CDR1 MNHEY and CDR2 SMNVEV (reference sequence). V was cut by 5 bases and J by 0 bases, with 8 bases left in between. This CDR3 has 13 residues. In DNA, the CDR3 is TGTGCCAGCAGTCCCTCGAGCTCCTACGAGCAGTACTTC. It encodes CASSPSSSYEQYF.

The chain is built from TRBV10-3 and TRBJ1-2; D unclear. The CDR3 extends over 12 amino acids. Germline V gene sequence: CDR1 ENHRY, CDR2 SYGVKD. The V and J ends lost 8 bases and 6 bases respectively, with 13 bases between them. The CDR3 DNA is TGTGCCATCGGGTCGGGGAACCATGGCTACACCTTC. Translated, it gives CAIGSGNHGYTF.

This clone was observed a few times. This chain joins TRBV5-6 and TRBJ1-1; TRBD1 is a possible D gene (6 bases). The CDR3 sequence is 13 residues long. Looked up from germline, CDR1 is SGHDT and CDR2 is YYEEEE. Deletions cut 4 bases from V and 6 bases from J, with 13 bases between. Written as DNA, the CDR3 is TGTGCCAGCAGCCGTGACAGGATATCTGAAGCTTTCTTT. It yields the protein CASSRDRISEAFF.

The chain carries TRBV29-1 and TRBJ1-1; 10 bases are shared with TRBD1. The CDR3 length is 16 residues. V shed 1 base and J 1 base; nucleotides not matched to a gene: 6. Germline V lookup: CDR1 SQVTM, CDR2 ANQGSEA. The DNA for the CDR3 is TGCAGCGTTGAAGGCCCGGGACAGGGGACGAACACTGAAGCTTTCTTT. It translates to CSVEGPGQGTNTEAFF.

This clone was seen a few times. This chain connects TRBV19 to TRBJ1-1; the D is unclear. Germline lookup yields CDR1 LNHDA and CDR2 SQIVND (reference sequence). There are 14 residues in the CDR3. V lost 7 bases to trimming and J lost 0 bases, with 12 bases between them. The DNA of the CDR3 is TGTGCCAGTACCCAGGCCTGGATGAACACTGAAGCTTTCTTT. As protein: CASTQAWMNTEAFF.

V usage is TRBV6-5 and J usage is TRBJ2-5; D gene uncertain. Trimming took off 6 bases at V and 4 bases at J, with 18 bases between the two ends. The V gene's germline CDR1 is MNHEY and CDR2 SVGAGI. The CDR3 length is 15 residues. The CDR3 bases are TGTGCCAGCAGCCCCTTGCTTGGGCGAGCAGAGACCCAGTACTTC. This translates into CASSPLLGRAETQYF.

This clone was seen more than once but under ten times. The chain uses TRBV28 and TRBJ1-1, with D possibly being TRBD1 (5 bases). The CDR3 length is 15 residues. CDR1 and CDR2 (germline): MDHEN, SYDVKM. Trimming removed 6 bases at V and 4 bases at J, with 18 bases between. The CDR3 DNA follows: TGTGCCAGCAGACCATCGGGCGGAGGGGTCACTGAAGCTTTCTTT. Translated, it gives CASRPSGGGVTEAFF.

V and J are TRBV19 and TRBJ1-5, with TRBD1 identical over 7 bases. This CDR3 contains 15 residues. The germline gives CDR1 LNHDA, CDR2 SQIVND (reference sequence). Trimming at V came to 8 bases and at J to 6 bases, leaving 13 bases not matched to a gene. The DNA of the CDR3 is TGTGCCAGTGGGGGGCCTCACAGGGGTGCTCAGCCCCAGCATTTT. This translates into CASGGPHRGAQPQHF.

The gene calls are TRBV19 and TRBJ2-1, with a tentative D call TRBD2 (6 bases). V was pared by 0 bases and J by 9 bases, with 12 bases between. Germline CDR1 and CDR2: LNHDA and SQIVND (reference sequence). This CDR3 contains 14 residues. CDR3 bases: TGTGCCAGTAGTATAGACTTACGGCGGGGTGAGCAGTTCTTC. Its protein is CASSIDLRRGEQFF.

CDR3 protein: CASSVAAGHPNTGELFF. The CDR3, as DNA: TGTGCCAGCAGCGTAGCCGCCGGACACCCGAACACCGGGGAGCTGTTTTTT. The chain has TRBV9 and TRBJ2-2, with a tentative D call TRBD1 (5 bases). The V end lost 0 bases, the J end lost 0 bases, and 12 bases lay between the germline ends. The CDR3 extends over 17 amino acids. Germline V gives CDR1 SGDLS, CDR2 YYNGEE.

The genes are TRBV2 and TRBJ2-1, with D perhaps matching TRBD2 (5 bases). In germline, CDR1 is SNHLY, CDR2 FYNNEI. The CDR3 has 12 residues. V lost 9 bases, J lost 15 bases, and 21 bases lay in between. CDR3 coding DNA: TGTGCCAGTGCCAATATTCAGGAAGGAGGGTTCTTC. It encodes CASANIQEGGFF.

This chain links TRBV13 with TRBJ1-6, with 7 bases that match TRBD1. V lost 4 bases to trimming and J lost 11 bases; unmatched junction nucleotides: 11. The CDR3 consists of 15 residues. The germline CDR1 and CDR2 sequences are PRHDT and FYEKMQ (reference sequence). CDR3 nucleotide sequence: TGTGCCAGCAGCTCTAGACAGGGTGGGAATACACCCCTCCACTTT. Translated: CASSSRQGGNTPLHF.

This clone was observed a single time. The chain is built from TRBV5-1 and TRBJ1-2; 11 bases are shared with TRBD1. The CDR3 is made up of 16 amino acids. The junction had 6 bases not matched to a gene; V was cut back by 0 bases and J by 5 bases. Germline V gene lookup returns CDR1 SGHRS and CDR2 YFSETQ. The CDR3 DNA reads TGCGCCAGCAGCTTGGCTGGGACAGGGGGTCCTTATGGCTACACCTTC. Translating it yields CASSLAGTGGPYGYTF.

V is TRBV19 and J is TRBJ1-3; TRBD1 aligns across 9 bases. V was clipped by 4 bases and J by 4 bases; unmatched bases: 5. The CDR3 runs to 15 residues. Germline V CDR1 and CDR2: LNHDA, SQIVND (reference sequence). The CDR3 DNA reads TGTGCCAGTAGTAGATACAGGGGGCAAGGAAACACCATATATTTT. It is translated as CASSRYRGQGNTIYF. Full variable domain (remainder filled in from reference TRBV19 and TRBJ1-3): DGGITQSPKYLFRKEGQNVTLSCEQNLNHDAMYWYRQDPGQGLRLIYYSQIVNDFQKGDIAEGYSVSREKKESFPLTVTSAQKNPTAFYLCASSRYRGQGNTIYFGEGSWLTVV.

The chain carries TRBV30 and TRBJ1-1; perhaps TRBD1 as D (6 bases). CDR1 and CDR2 (germline): GTSNPN, SVGIG (reference sequence). The CDR3 runs to 13 residues. The CDR3 nucleotides read TGTGCATCAAACAGGGCCCGGAACACTGAAGCTTTCTTT. It translates to CASNRARNTEAFF.

The genes are TRBV30 and TRBJ1-2; 8 bases match TRBD1. V was pared by 5 bases and J by 4 bases, with 12 bases of the junction left unmatched. The germline CDR1 and CDR2 sequences are GTSNPN and SVGIG (reference sequence). The CDR3 runs 15 residues. CDR3 protein: CAWSPDRGPLYGYTF. The DNA for the CDR3 is TGTGCCTGGTCCCCCGACAGGGGCCCTCTCTATGGCTACACCTTC.

The rearrangement links TRBV9 to TRBJ2-1; D perhaps matches TRBD2 (6 bases). Germline CDR1 SGDLS, CDR2 YYNGEE. V lost 0 bases, J lost 3 bases, and 10 bases lay in between. The CDR3 sequence is 15 residues long. The CDR3 region has the DNA TGTGCCAGCAGCGTAGACGGCGGGGACTACAATGAGCAGTTCTTC. As protein: CASSVDGGDYNEQFF. The whole variable domain, filled in from reference TRBV9 and TRBJ2-1, reads DSGVTQTPKHLITATGQRVTLRCSPRSGDLSVYWYQQSLDQGLQFLIQYYNGEERAKGNILERFSAQQFPDLHSELNLSSLELGDSALYFCASSVDGGDYNEQFFGPGTRLTVL.

For the CDR3, the DNA is TGTGCCAGCAGGAAGTCCTTCGGGGGGGAGACCCAGTACTTC. This sequence encodes CASRKSFGGETQYF. The rearrangement joins TRBV6-5 to TRBJ2-5; 7 bases align to TRBD2. V lost 6 bases, J lost 5 bases, and 9 bases stayed unmatched. The CDR3 is 14 amino acids. Germline loops: CDR1 MNHEY, CDR2 SVGAGI.

The chain links TRBV10-1 to TRBJ2-2; D not certain. Germline values: CDR1 WNHNN, CDR2 SYGVQD (reference sequence). The ends were cut back, 4 bases at V and 4 bases at J, with 4 bases in the middle. The CDR3 consists of 12 residues. CDR3 in DNA: TGCGCCAGCAGTGTCGGCACCGGGGAGCTGTTTTTT. Translation gives CASSVGTGELFF.

This clone came up once. The chain uses TRBV7-6 and TRBJ2-1, with a weak D call TRBD2 (5 bases). V lost 3 bases and J lost 0, with 15 bases in between. The V gene's germline CDR1 is SGHVS and CDR2 FNYEAQ. The length of the CDR3 is 17 residues. Written as DNA, the CDR3 is TGTGCCAGCAGCTTGGCGAATAGCGACCTCTCCTACAATGAGCAGTTCTTC. Amino acids: CASSLANSDLSYNEQFF.

The V gene is TRBV27, the J gene TRBJ2-7; TRBD2 matches 14 bases. The trim removed 4 bases at V and 6 bases at J, leaving 8 bases unmatched. Germline V gene sequence: CDR1 MNHEY, CDR2 SMNVEV (reference sequence). The CDR3 totals 16 residues. In DNA, the CDR3 is TGTGCCAGCAGTTCCTTCAAGACTAGCGGGAGGGCCGAGCAGTACTTC. Translating it yields CASSSFKTSGRAEQYF.

This rearrangement joins TRBV6-6 to TRBJ1-6, with unresolved D. CDR1 MNHNY and CDR2 SVGAGI come from the germline V gene (reference sequence). V gave up 6 bases and J gave up 5 bases, with 5 bases separating them. The CDR3 is 12 amino acids. The CDR3 DNA is TGTGCCAGCAGACAAGATAATTCACCCCTCCACTTT. Its protein is CASRQDNSPLHF.

The chain recombines TRBV11-1 with TRBJ1-1; 12 bases are a match to TRBD1. Germline loops: CDR1 SGHAT, CDR2 FQDESV (reference sequence). The CDR3 loop spans 14 amino acids. After removal of 5 bases from V and 5 bases from J, the junction contained 3 bases not matched to a gene. The DNA of the CDR3 is TGTGCCAGCAGCGGGACAGGGGGCTATACTGAAGCTTTCTTT. It translates to CASSGTGGYTEAFF.

V is TRBV2 and J is TRBJ2-2, with D maybe TRBD2 (6 bases). Trimming left V 5 bases short and J 4 bases short, with 11 bases between. Germline CDR1 and CDR2: SNHLY and FYNNEI. The CDR3 has 14 amino acids. The CDR3 coding sequence is TGTGCCAGCAGTTGGGGGGAGTCCACCGGGGAGCTGTTTTTT. This codes for CASSWGESTGELFF.

This clone was seen only once. This sequence joins TRBV15 and TRBJ1-1, with TRBD1 as a possible D gene (6 bases). V was pared by 2 bases and J by 1 base, with 11 bases between. The CDR3 has 15 amino acids. Germline V lookup: CDR1 LNHNV, CDR2 YYDKDF (reference sequence). The CDR3: CATSRPEDRNTEAFF. In nucleotides, the CDR3 is TGTGCCACCAGCAGACCCGAGGACAGGAACACTGAAGCTTTCTTT.

This rearrangement joins TRBV9 to TRBJ2-7; D is possibly TRBD2 (7 bases). V lost 0 bases to trimming and J lost 5 bases, with 12 bases between them. This CDR3 is built from 14 residues. Germline values: CDR1 SGDLS, CDR2 YYNGEE. CDR3 sequence reads: CASSVGGGAHEQYF. CDR3 nucleotide sequence: TGTGCCAGCAGCGTAGGAGGGGGGGCCCACGAGCAGTACTTC.

The V and J genes are TRBV5-4 and TRBJ2-7; 8 bases agree with TRBD1. V shed 1 base, J shed 5 bases, and the junction held 5 bases outside the gene matches. The germline gives CDR1 SGHNT, CDR2 YYREEE (reference sequence). The CDR3 sequence is 14 residues long. The chain's CDR3 is CASSLQGAGHEQYF. As DNA, the CDR3 is TGTGCCAGCAGCTTGCAGGGGGCCGGACACGAGCAGTACTTC.

This clone was recorded once. J is TRBJ1-2 and V is TRBV5-1; TRBD1 might be the D (5 bases). V was clipped by 4 bases and J by 5 bases, with 12 bases between them. Germline V gene sequence: CDR1 SGHRS, CDR2 YFSETQ. The CDR3 length is 13 residues. This CDR3 reads CASSHRGGYGYTF. The CDR3 DNA is TGCGCCAGCAGCCACCGGGGGGGGTATGGCTACACCTTC. Supplemented by reference TRBV5-1 and TRBJ1-2, the full variable domain reads KAGVTQTPRYLIKTRGQQVTLSCSPISGHRSVSWYQQTPGQGLQFLFEYFSETQRNKGNFPGRFSGRQFSNSRSEMNVSTLELGDSALYLCASSHRGGYGYTFGSGTRLTVV.